This T cell receptor (beta chain) was captured by sequencing in a study of patients and donors after allogeneic stem cell transplantation. One entry per CDR3 protein, called by TCRdb with MiXCR from the RT-PCR reads. Of about 960,000 distinct CDR3 sequences listed, roughly 18% are singletons. The clonotype originates from a human donor who was either an allogeneic HSCT recipient or a stem cell or donor lymphocyte infusion donor (not recorded which). It is not recorded whose cells these are; they may come from a transplant donor. What was sequenced was blood, either unsorted or a sorted T cell fraction (not recorded which).

The CDR3 spells CASSQRLSLAGYNEQFF. CDR3 DNA sequence: TGTGCCAGCAGTCAAAGGTTATCGCTAGCGGGGTACAATGAGCAGTTCTTC. The chain employs TRBV2 and TRBJ2-1; 9 bases map to TRBD2. Germline lookup yields CDR1 SNHLY and CDR2 FYNNEI. Trimming at V came to 5 bases and at J to 4 bases, leaving 12 bases not matched to a gene. The CDR3 covers 17 residues.